Below are 21 T cell receptor beta chains sequenced from a single sample in a study of blood T cell repertoires in COVID-19. Assay used: immunoSEQ multiplex PCR; TCRdb lists only in-frame clones, some missing. The sample carries around 80,000 clones, roughly 80% recorded once. Sequenced input: peripheral blood. These receptor sequences come from a human donor in a cohort sampled during active COVID-19.

The chain couples TRBV19 to TRBJ2-3, with 15 bases matching TRBD2. The CDR3 is 19 residues long. Germline assignment: CDR1 LNHDA and CDR2 SQIVND (reference sequence). V lost 7 bases and J lost 2; bases outside the gene matches: 13. The CDR3 here is CASKQAAGTSGGPTDTQYF. The CDR3, as DNA: TGTGCCAGTAAACAAGCGGCGGGGACTAGCGGGGGGCCCACAGATACGCAGTATTTT.

This rearrangement joins TRBV11-2 to TRBJ2-3, with 8 bases fitting TRBD1. The CDR3 is 16 residues long. CDR1 is SGHAT and CDR2 is FQNNGV in the germline V gene. Trimming took 2 bases from V and 6 from J; bases not matched to a gene: 10. The CDR3 loop reads CASSLLSGGDLDTQYF. The CDR3 region has the DNA TGTGCCAGCAGCTTACTTTCAGGGGGCGACTTGGATACGCAGTATTTT.

The chain has TRBV7-3 and TRBJ1-1; D call uncertain. Germline V gives CDR1 SGHTA, CDR2 FQGTGA. Trimming took off 1 base at V and 7 bases at J, with 10 bases between the two ends. This CDR3 comprises 13 residues. The DNA for the CDR3 is TGTGCCAGCAGCTTAAATCCAGGCCTTGAAGCTTTCTTT. It specifies CASSLNPGLEAFF.

The chain couples TRBV5-1 to TRBJ2-3; 14 positions agree with TRBD2. CDR3 length: 16 residues. Unmatched junction bases numbered 2, after V lost 3 bases and J lost 2 bases. Germline CDR1 is SGHRS and CDR2 is YFSETQ. CDR3 region: CASSSGLAGDTDTQYF. The DNA of the CDR3 is TGCGCCAGCAGCTCGGGACTAGCGGGGGACACAGATACGCAGTATTTT.

The chain combines TRBV23-1 with TRBJ2-2; 8 bases match TRBD1. TRBV23-1 qualifies as an ORF whose function is uncertain. After removal of 0 bases from V and 0 bases from J, the junction contained 9 bases not matched to a gene. The CDR3 is made up of 19 amino acids. The CDR3 loop reads CASSQSRQGPFTNTGELFF. The CDR3, as DNA: TGCGCCAGCAGTCAATCCCGACAGGGGCCATTTACGAACACCGGGGAGCTGTTTTTT.

This rearrangement joins TRBV18 to TRBJ1-1; 7 nucleotides match TRBD1. Germline-derived CDR1 and CDR2 are KGHSH and LQKENI. V was clipped by 6 bases and J by 11 bases; unmatched bases: 9. This CDR3 contains 12 residues. The CDR3 nucleotides are TGTGCCAGCTCCCCGACAGGGCCAGGGGCTTTCTTT. It is translated as CASSPTGPGAFF.

The chain has TRBV9 and TRBJ2-1, with D unclear. The CDR3 is 13 residues long. The germline V and J ends were trimmed by 3 bases and 5 bases, with 9 bases remaining between them. Germline V gene sequence: CDR1 SGDLS, CDR2 YYNGEE. This chain's CDR3 is CASSAPNDNEQFF. CDR3 bases: TGTGCCAGCAGCGCCCCTAACGACAATGAGCAGTTCTTC.

This chain links TRBV25-1 with TRBJ2-5, with 12 positions matching TRBD2. Germline V gene lookup returns CDR1 MGHDK and CDR2 SYGVNS. The CDR3 has 14 residues. V gave up 6 bases and J gave up 5 bases; unmatched junction bases: 4. In nucleotides, the CDR3 is TGTGCCAGCAGCCTAGCGGGGGGGCGGGAGACCCAGTACTTC. Its translation: CASSLAGGRETQYF.

This sequence joins TRBV7-8 and TRBJ2-5, with 7 bases identical to TRBD1. V was pared by 8 bases and J by 7 bases, with 10 bases of the junction left unmatched. Germline-derived CDR1 and CDR2 are SGHVS and FQNEAQ. The CDR3 spans 13 residues. Here the CDR3 reads CASGWGQGVTQYF. For the CDR3, the DNA is TGTGCCAGCGGCTGGGGCCAGGGGGTGACCCAGTACTTC. Full variable domain (rest looked up from reference TRBV7-8 and TRBJ2-5): GAGVSQSPRYKVAKRGQDVALRCDPISGHVSLFWYQQALGQGPEFLTYFQNEAQLDKSGLPSDRFFAERPEGSVSTLKIQRTQQEDSAVYLCASGWGQGVTQYFGPGTRLLVL.

The V gene is TRBV5-1, the J gene TRBJ2-7; TRBD1 matches at 8 bases. There are 16 residues in the CDR3. In germline, CDR1 is SGHRS, CDR2 YFSETQ. Trimming removed 5 bases from V and 3 bases from J; junction bases left unmatched: 13. Written as DNA, the CDR3 is TGCGCCAGCAGGCCTACCGACAGGGGACAACTCTACGAGCAGTACTTC. As protein: CASRPTDRGQLYEQYF.

This sequence joins TRBV28 and TRBJ2-2; no clear D. V was trimmed by 6 bases and J by 5 bases, leaving 13 bases between them. CDR1 is MDHEN, CDR2 SYDVKM, per germline. There are 14 residues in the CDR3. The CDR3 spells CASRRWAQTGELFF. In DNA, the CDR3 is TGTGCCAGCAGACGCTGGGCGCAGACCGGGGAGCTGTTTTTT.

This rearrangement joins TRBV5-4 to TRBJ2-2, with TRBD2 identical over 11 bases. With V trimmed by 7 bases and J by 1 base, 6 bases remained unmatched. Germline lookup yields CDR1 SGHNT and CDR2 YYREEE (reference sequence). The CDR3 loop spans 16 amino acids. This CDR3 reads CASGTSGGRNTGELFF. In DNA form, the CDR3 reads TGTGCCAGCGGAACTAGCGGGGGCCGGAACACCGGGGAGCTGTTTTTT. The full variable domain, rest sourced from reference TRBV5-4 and TRBJ2-2, is ETGVTQSPTHLIKTRGQQVTLRCSSQSGHNTVSWYQQALGQGPQFIFQYYREEENGRGNFPPRFSGLQFPNYSSELNVNALELDDSALYLCASGTSGGRNTGELFFGEGSRLTVL.

V and J are TRBV10-1 and TRBJ1-1, with D perhaps TRBD1 (5 bases). Germline V gene data show CDR1 as WNHNN and CDR2 as SYGVQD (reference sequence). The CDR3 length is 16 residues. V dropped 3 bases and J dropped 2 bases, with 16 bases sitting between them. Written as DNA, the CDR3 is TGCGCCAGCAGTGACCAATTGCTTACAGGTAACACTGAAGCTTTCTTT. Its translation: CASSDQLLTGNTEAFF.

This rearrangement joins TRBV10-3 to TRBJ1-6; 7 bases map to TRBD1. The ends lost 6 bases at V and 9 bases at J; junction bases unmatched: 5. Germline V gene data show CDR1 as ENHRY and CDR2 as SYGVKD. The CDR3 spans 13 residues. This CDR3 reads CAIRGTVSSPLHF. The CDR3 DNA is TGTGCCATCAGAGGGACAGTCTCTTCACCCCTCCACTTT.

The chain combines TRBV5-1 with TRBJ2-7; 7 nucleotides agree with TRBD1. With 2 bases clipped from V and 4 bases from J, the junction kept 0 bases outside the gene matches. The germline V gene has CDR1 SGHRS and CDR2 YFSETQ. CDR3 size: 12 residues. CDR3 in amino acids: CASSLQGYEQYF. Written as DNA, the CDR3 is TGCGCCAGCAGCTTACAGGGGTACGAGCAGTACTTC. Drawing the rest from reference TRBV5-1 and TRBJ2-7, the complete variable domain is KAGVTQTPRYLIKTRGQQVTLSCSPISGHRSVSWYQQTPGQGLQFLFEYFSETQRNKGNFPGRFSGRQFSNSRSEMNVSTLELGDSALYLCASSLQGYEQYFGPGTRLTVT.

The chain couples TRBV28 to TRBJ2-3, with 10 nucleotides matching TRBD2. Trimming at V came to 5 bases and at J to 4 bases, leaving 0 bases not matched to a gene. The CDR3 covers 13 residues. In germline, CDR1 is MDHEN, CDR2 SYDVKM. CDR3 DNA sequence: TGTGCCAGCAGTCTAGCGGGGGCAGATACGCAGTATTTT. This gives the protein CASSLAGADTQYF.

This CDR3 is CASSAVGTTNTGELFF. CDR3 nucleotide sequence: TGTGCCAGCAGTGCAGTCGGGACAACGAACACCGGGGAGCTGTTTTTT. The gene calls are TRBV6-1 and TRBJ2-2, with TRBD1 as a possible D gene (6 bases). This CDR3 contains 16 residues. Per the germline V gene, CDR1 is MNHNS and CDR2 is SASEGT. The V gene lost 4 bases and the J gene lost 0 bases, with 12 bases spanning the gap.

The chain couples TRBV28 to TRBJ2-3; TRBD2 matches at 8 bases. The CDR3 length is 18 residues. CDR1 and CDR2 from the germline V gene are MDHEN and SYDVKM. Germline trimming cut 6 bases from V and 2 bases from J; bases unmatched to any gene: 16. The CDR3 is CASSPAGWGLDPTDTQYF. CDR3 in DNA: TGTGCCAGCAGCCCTGCTGGATGGGGACTAGACCCCACAGATACGCAGTATTTT.

The CDR3 coding sequence is TGTGCCAGCAGCTTGGTCCGGGTTACACCCAAACAATACGAGCAGTACTTC. It is translated as CASSLVRVTPKQYEQYF. J is TRBJ2-7 and V is TRBV5-8; D not certain. V lost 0 bases, J lost 4 bases, and 20 bases lay in between. The CDR3 has 17 amino acids. In germline, CDR1 is SGHTS, CDR2 YDEGEE.

The chain joins TRBV5-8 to TRBJ1-3; no reliable D call. V dropped 7 bases and J dropped 0 bases, with 8 bases sitting between them. The CDR3 extends over 13 amino acids. The germline V gene encodes CDR1 SGHTS and CDR2 YDEGEE. The CDR3 region has the DNA TGTGCCAGCTCCAGACTCTCTGGAAACACCATATATTTT. It encodes CASSRLSGNTIYF.

V gene TRBV7-2 combines with J gene TRBJ2-1; 7 bases agree with TRBD2. There are 15 residues in the CDR3. Unmatched junction bases numbered 4, after V lost 5 bases and J lost 0 bases. The germline CDR1 and CDR2 sequences are SGHTA and FQGNSA. CDR3 sequence (DNA): TGTGCCAGCAGCCTAAGCGGGGCCTCCTACAATGAGCAGTTCTTC. Its translation: CASSLSGASYNEQFF.